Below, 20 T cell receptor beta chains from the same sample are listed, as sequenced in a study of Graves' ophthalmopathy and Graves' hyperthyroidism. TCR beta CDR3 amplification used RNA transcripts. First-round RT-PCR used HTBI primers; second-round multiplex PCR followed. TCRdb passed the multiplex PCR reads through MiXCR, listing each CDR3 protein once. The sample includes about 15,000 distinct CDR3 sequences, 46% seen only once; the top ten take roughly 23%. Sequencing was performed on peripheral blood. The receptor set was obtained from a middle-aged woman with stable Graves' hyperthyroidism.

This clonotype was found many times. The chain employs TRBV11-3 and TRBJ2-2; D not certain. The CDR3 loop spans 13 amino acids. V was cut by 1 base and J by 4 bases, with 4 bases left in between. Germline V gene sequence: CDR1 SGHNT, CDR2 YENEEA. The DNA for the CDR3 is TGTGCCAGCAGCTTAGTGACCACCGGGGAGCTGTTTTTT. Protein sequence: CASSLVTTGELFF.

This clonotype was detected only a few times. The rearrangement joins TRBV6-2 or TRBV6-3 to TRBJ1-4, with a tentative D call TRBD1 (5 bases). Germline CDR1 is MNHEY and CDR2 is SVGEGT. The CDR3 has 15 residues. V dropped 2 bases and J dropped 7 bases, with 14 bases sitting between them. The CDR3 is CASSYTAEGSEKLFF. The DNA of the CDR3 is TGTGCCAGCAGTTACACAGCGGAGGGGAGTGAAAAACTGTTTTTT.

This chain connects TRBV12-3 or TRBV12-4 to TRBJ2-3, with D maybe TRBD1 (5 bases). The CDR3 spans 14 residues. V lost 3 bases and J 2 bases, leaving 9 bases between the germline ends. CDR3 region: CASSLKGHTDTQYF. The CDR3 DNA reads TGTGCCAGCAGTTTGAAGGGGCACACAGATACGCAGTATTTT.

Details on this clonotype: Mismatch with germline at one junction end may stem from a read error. CDR3 sequence: CASSPDRGYGYAF. DNA of the CDR3: TGTGCCAGCAGTCCGGACAGGGGTTATGGCTACGCCTTC. The chain is built from TRBV6-5 and TRBJ1-2; 9 positions match TRBD1. The germline V gene has CDR1 MNHEY and CDR2 SVGAGI. This CDR3 comprises 13 residues.

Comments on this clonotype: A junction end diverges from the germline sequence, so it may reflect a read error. The CDR3 DNA follows: TGTGCTAGCAGCCCGACAGTCACCGGGGAGCTGTTTTTT. Encoded protein: CASSPTVTGELFF. The rearrangement uses TRBV7-7 and TRBJ2-2, with TRBD1 as a possible D gene (5 bases). This CDR3 is built from 13 residues. Germline V gene lookup returns CDR1 SSHAT and CDR2 FNYEAQ (reference sequence).

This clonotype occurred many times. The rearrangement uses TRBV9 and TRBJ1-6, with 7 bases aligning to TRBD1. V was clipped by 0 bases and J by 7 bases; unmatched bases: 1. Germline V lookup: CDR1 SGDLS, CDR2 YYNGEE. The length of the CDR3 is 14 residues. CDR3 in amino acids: CASSVGGQNSPLHF. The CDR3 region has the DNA TGTGCCAGCAGCGTAGGGGGACAGAATTCACCCCTCCACTTT.

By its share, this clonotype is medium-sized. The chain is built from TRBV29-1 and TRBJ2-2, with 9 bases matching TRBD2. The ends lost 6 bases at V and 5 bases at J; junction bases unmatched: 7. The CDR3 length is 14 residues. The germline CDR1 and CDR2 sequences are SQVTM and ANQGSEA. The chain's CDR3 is CSVRSSGKTGELFF. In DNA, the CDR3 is TGCAGCGTGCGTTCTAGCGGGAAGACCGGGGAGCTGTTTTTT.

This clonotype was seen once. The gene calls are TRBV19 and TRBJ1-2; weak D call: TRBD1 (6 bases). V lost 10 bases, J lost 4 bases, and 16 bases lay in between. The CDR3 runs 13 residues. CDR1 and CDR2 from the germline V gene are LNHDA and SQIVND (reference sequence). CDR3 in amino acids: CATKGGDSYGYTF. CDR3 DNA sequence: TGTGCCACAAAAGGGGGTGATTCCTATGGCTACACCTTC.

The CDR3 sequence is CASSQDGGITGELFF. CDR3 in DNA: TGTGCCAGCAGCCAAGACGGGGGGATCACCGGGGAGCTGTTTTTT. This chain joins TRBV3-1 and TRBJ2-2; 7 nucleotides align to TRBD2. V lost 0 bases, J lost 4 bases, and 2 bases stayed unmatched. Germline-derived CDR1 and CDR2 are LGHDT and YNNKEL (reference sequence). The CDR3 runs 15 residues.

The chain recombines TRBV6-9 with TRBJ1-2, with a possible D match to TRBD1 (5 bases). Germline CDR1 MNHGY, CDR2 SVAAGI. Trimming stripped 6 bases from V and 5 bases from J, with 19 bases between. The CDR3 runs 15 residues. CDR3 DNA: TGTGCCAGCAGCGACAACAGGTTACCCCTGTATGGCTACACCTTC. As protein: CASSDNRLPLYGYTF.

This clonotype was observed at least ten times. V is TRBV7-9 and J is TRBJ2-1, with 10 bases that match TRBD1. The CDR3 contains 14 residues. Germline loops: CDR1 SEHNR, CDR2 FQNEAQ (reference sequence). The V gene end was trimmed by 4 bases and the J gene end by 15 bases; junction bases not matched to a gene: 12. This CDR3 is CASSSGTGASWRFF. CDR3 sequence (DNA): TGTGCCAGCAGCTCCGGGACAGGGGCCTCCTGGCGGTTCTTC.

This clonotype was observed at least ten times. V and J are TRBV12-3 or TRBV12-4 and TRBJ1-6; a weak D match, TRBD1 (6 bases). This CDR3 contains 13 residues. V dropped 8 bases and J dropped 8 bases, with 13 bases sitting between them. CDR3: CASCAQGYSPLHF. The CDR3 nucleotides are TGTGCCAGCTGCGCACAGGGTTATTCACCCCTCCACTTT.

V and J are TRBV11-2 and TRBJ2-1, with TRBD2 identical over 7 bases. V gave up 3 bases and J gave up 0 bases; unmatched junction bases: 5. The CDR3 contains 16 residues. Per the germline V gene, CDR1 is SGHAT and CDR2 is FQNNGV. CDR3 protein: CASSFLRESSYNEQFF. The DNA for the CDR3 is TGTGCCAGCAGCTTCCTGCGGGAGAGCTCCTACAATGAGCAGTTCTTC.

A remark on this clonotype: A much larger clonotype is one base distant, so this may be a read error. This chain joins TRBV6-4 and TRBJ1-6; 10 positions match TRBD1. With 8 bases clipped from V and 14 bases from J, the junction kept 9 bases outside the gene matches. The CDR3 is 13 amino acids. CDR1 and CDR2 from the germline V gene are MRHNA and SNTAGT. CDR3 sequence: CASAHPGQGTLHF. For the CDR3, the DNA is TGTGCCAGCGCCCATCCGGGACAGGGGACCCTCCACTTT.

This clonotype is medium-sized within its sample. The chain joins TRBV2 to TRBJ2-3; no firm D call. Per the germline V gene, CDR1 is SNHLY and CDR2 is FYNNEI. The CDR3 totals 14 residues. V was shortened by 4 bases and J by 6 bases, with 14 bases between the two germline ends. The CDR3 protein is CASSVVAQKDTQYF. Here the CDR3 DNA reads TGTGCCAGCAGTGTCGTGGCACAGAAGGATACGCAGTATTTT.

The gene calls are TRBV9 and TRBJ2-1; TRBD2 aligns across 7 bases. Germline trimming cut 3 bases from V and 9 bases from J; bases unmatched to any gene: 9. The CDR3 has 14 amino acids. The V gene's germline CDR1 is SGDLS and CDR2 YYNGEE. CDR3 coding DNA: TGTGCCAGCAGCGCCAGGACTAGAGCCCCTGAGCAGTTCTTC. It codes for CASSARTRAPEQFF.

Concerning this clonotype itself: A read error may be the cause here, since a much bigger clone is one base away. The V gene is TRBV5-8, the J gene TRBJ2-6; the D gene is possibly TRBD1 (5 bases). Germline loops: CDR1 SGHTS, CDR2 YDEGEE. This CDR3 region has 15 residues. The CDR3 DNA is TGTGCCAGCAGCTTAGAACTCGCTGGGGCCAACGGCCTGACTTTC. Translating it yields CASSLELAGANGLTF.

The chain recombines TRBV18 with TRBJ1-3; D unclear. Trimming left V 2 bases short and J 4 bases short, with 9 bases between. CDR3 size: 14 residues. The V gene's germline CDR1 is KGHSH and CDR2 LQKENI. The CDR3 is CASSPGRWGNTIYF. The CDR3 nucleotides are TGTGCCAGCTCACCAGGAAGGTGGGGAAACACCATATATTTT.

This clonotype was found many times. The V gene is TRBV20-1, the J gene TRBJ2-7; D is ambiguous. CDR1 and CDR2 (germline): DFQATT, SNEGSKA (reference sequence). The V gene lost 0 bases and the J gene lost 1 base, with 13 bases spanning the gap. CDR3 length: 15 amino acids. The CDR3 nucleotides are TGCAGTGCTAGAGATTTAGGAGAAGGGTCCTACGAGCAGTACTTC. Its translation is CSARDLGEGSYEQYF.

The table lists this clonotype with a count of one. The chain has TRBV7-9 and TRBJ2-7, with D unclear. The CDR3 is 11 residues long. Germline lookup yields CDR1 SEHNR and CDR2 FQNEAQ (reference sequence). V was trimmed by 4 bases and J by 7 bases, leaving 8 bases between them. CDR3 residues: CASSWREEQYF. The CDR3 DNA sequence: TGTGCCAGCAGCTGGCGAGAGGAGCAGTACTTC.